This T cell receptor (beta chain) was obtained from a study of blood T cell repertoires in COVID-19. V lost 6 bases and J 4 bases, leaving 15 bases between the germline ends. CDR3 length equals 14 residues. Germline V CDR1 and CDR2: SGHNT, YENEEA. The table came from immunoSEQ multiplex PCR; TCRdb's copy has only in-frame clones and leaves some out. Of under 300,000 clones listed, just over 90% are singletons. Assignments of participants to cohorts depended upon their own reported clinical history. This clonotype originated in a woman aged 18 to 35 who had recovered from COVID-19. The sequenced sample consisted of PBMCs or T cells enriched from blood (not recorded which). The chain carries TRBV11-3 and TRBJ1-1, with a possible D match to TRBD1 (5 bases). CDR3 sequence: CASSIGDTGTEAFF. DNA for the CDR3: TGTGCCAGCAGTATAGGGGATACCGGCACTGAAGCTTTCTTT.